The clone carrying this T cell receptor (beta chain) occurred a few times. CDR3 length: 13 amino acids. The V and J ends lost 7 bases and 5 bases respectively, with 17 bases between them. Germline V gene lookup returns CDR1 SQVTM and CDR2 ANQGSEA. Participants came from roughly 24 US areas, aged roughly 18 to 89 years. The data belong to a study of blood T cell repertoires in COVID-19. Study at large: Both acute and convalescent COVID-19 samples were obtained from the United States, Italy and Spain. Sources were T cells, B-cell-depleted T cells, or PBMCs; the material itself was cDNA or gDNA.

The authors' processing: Reference gene primer amplification gave nucleated cell count estimates. Some clones are missing from TCRdb's copy, which holds only in-frame ones; the method was immunoSEQ multiplex PCR. Clone size and the V and J calls come from that table; the DNA yielded D and trimming. The table includes about 190,000 clones, more than 75% detected once. This chain connects TRBV29-1 to TRBJ1-1; D might be TRBD1 (5 bases). This clonotype was sampled from a woman aged 45 to 65 with acute COVID-19. Sequenced: PBMCs or T cells enriched from blood (not recorded which). The CDR3 DNA reads TGCAGCGCCTACCGGGGGGAGGGTACTGAAGCTTTCTTT. It encodes CSAYRGEGTEAFF.